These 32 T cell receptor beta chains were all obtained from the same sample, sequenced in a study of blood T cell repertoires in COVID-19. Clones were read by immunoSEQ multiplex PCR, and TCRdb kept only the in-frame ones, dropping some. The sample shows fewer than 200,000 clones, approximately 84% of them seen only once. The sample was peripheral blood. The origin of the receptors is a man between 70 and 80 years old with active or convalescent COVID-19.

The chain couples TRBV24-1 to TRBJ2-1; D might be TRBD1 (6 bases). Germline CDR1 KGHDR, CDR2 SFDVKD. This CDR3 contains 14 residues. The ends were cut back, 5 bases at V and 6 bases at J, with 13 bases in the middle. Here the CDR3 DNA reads TGTGCCACCAGTGGGCTGGGACACTTCAATGAGCAGTTCTTC. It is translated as CATSGLGHFNEQFF.

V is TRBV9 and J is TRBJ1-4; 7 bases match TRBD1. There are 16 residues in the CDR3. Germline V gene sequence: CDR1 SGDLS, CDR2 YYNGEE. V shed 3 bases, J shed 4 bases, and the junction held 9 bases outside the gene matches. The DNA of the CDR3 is TGTGCCAGCAGCGAGGGGGCGACGGCTCTTAATGAAAAACTGTTTTTT. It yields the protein CASSEGATALNEKLFF.

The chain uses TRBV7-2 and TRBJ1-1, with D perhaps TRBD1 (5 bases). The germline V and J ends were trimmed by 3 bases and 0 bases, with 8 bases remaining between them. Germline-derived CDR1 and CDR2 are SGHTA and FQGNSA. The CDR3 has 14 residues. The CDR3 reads CASSFDSLNTEAFF. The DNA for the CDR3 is TGTGCCAGCAGCTTTGACAGTCTGAACACTGAAGCTTTCTTT.

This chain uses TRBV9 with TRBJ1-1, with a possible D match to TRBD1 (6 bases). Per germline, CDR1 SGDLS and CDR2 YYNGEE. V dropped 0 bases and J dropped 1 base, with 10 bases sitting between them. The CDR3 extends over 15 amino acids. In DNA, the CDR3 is TGTGCCAGCAGCGTAGATTTACAGGGGAACACTGAAGCTTTCTTT. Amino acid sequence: CASSVDLQGNTEAFF.

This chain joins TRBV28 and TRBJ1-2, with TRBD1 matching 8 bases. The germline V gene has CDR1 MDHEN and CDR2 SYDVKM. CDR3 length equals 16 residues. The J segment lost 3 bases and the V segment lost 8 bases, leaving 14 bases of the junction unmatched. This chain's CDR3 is CASQRTGRPLDYGYTF. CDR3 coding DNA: TGTGCCAGCCAAAGGACAGGGAGACCTCTTGACTATGGCTACACCTTC.

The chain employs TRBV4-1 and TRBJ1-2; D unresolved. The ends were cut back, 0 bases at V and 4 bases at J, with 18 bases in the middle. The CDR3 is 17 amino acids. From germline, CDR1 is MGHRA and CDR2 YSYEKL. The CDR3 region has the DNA TGCGCCAGCAGCCAAGATCTCCGACAAGAGGGAGCCTATGGCTACACCTTC. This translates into CASSQDLRQEGAYGYTF.

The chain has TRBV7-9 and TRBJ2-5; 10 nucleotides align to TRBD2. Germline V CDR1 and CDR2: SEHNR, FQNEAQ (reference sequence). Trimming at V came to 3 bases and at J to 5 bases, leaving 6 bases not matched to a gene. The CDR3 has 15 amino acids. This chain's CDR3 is CASSLASGSLETQYF. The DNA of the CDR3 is TGTGCCAGCAGCTTGGCTAGCGGGAGTCTGGAGACCCAGTACTTC.

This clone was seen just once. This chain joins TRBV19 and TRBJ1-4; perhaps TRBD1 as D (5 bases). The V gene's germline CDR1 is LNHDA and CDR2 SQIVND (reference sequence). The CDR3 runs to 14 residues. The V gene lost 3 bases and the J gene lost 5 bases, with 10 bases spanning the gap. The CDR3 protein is CASSIGQRNEKLFF. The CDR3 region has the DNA TGTGCCAGTAGTATCGGACAAAGGAATGAAAAACTGTTTTTT.

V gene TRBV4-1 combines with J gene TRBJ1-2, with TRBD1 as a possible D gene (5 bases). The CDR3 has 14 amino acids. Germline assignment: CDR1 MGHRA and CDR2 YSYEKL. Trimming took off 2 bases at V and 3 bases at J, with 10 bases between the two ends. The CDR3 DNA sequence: TGCGCCAGCAGCCAAACCGACAGAGACTATGGCTACACCTTC. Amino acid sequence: CASSQTDRDYGYTF.

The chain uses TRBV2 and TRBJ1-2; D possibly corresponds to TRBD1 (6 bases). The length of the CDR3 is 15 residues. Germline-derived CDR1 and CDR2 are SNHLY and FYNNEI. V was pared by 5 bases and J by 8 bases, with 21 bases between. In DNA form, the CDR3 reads TGTGCCAGCAGTTCCTTCGACAGGTCGGCGGGCGGCTACACCTTC. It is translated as CASSSFDRSAGGYTF.

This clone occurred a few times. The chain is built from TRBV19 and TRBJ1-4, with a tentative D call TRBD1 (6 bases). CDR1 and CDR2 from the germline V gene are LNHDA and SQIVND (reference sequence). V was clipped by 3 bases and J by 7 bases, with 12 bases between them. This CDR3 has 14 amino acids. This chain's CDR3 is CASSIRGDTEKLFF. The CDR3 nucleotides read TGTGCCAGTAGTATTAGAGGGGACACTGAAAAACTGTTTTTT.

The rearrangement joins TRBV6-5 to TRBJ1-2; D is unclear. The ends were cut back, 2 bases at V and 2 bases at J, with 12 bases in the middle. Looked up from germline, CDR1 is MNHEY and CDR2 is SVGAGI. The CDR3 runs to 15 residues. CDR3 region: CASSYSRQPNYGYTF. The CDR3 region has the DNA TGTGCCAGCAGTTACAGCAGGCAGCCCAACTATGGCTACACCTTC.

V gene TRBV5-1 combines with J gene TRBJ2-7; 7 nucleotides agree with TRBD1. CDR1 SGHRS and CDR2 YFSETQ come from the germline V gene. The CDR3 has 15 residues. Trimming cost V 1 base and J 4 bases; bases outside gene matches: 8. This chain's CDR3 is CASSLLQGVTYEQYF. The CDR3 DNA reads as TGCGCCAGCAGCTTGTTGCAGGGGGTAACGTACGAGCAGTACTTC. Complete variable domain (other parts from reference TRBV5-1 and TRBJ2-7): KAGVTQTPRYLIKTRGQQVTLSCSPISGHRSVSWYQQTPGQGLQFLFEYFSETQRNKGNFPGRFSGRQFSNSRSEMNVSTLELGDSALYLCASSLLQGVTYEQYFGPGTRLTVT.

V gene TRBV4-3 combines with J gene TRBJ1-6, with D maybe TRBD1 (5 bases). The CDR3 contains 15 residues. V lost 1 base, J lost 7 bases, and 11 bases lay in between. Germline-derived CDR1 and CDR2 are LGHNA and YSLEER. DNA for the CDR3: TGCGCCAGCAGCCAAGGGGGACTGACGAATTCACCCCTCCACTTT. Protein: CASSQGGLTNSPLHF.

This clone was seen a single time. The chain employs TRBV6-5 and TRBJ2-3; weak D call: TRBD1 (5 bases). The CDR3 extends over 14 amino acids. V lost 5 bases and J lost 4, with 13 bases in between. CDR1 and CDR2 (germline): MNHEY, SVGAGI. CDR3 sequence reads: CASSLPGYADTQYF. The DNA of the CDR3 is TGTGCCAGCAGTCTACCAGGGTACGCAGATACGCAGTATTTT.

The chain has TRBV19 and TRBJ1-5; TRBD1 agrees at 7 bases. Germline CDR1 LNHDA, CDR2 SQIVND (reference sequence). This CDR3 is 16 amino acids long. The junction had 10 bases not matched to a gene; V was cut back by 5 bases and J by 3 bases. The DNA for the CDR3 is TGTGCCAGTAGTCTCAGGGACAGCTCCGTCAATCAGCCCCAGCATTTT. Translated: CASSLRDSSVNQPQHF.

Here the CDR3 reads CASSQDRGQVYTEAFF. The CDR3 nucleotides are TGTGCCAGCAGCCAAGACAGGGGGCAGGTGTACACTGAAGCTTTCTTT. This chain connects TRBV5-4 to TRBJ1-1; TRBD1 aligns across 10 bases. Germline CDR1 and CDR2: SGHNT and YYREEE (reference sequence). V shed 4 bases, J shed 3 bases, and the junction held 9 bases outside the gene matches. The CDR3 runs to 16 residues.

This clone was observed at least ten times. The CDR3 loop is CASSEGWTGGPYGYTF. The CDR3 DNA follows: TGTGCCAGCAGTGAAGGCTGGACAGGGGGCCCCTATGGCTACACCTTC. V is TRBV2 and J is TRBJ1-2; 11 positions agree with TRBD1. CDR1 is SNHLY and CDR2 is FYNNEI in the germline V gene. The CDR3 spans 16 residues. V gave up 1 base and J gave up 4 bases; unmatched junction bases: 5.

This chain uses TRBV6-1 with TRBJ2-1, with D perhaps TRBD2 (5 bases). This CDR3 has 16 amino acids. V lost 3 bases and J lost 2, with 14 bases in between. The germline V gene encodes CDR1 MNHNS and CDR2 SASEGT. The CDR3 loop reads CASSEGSSFAYNEQFF. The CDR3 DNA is TGTGCCAGCAGTGAGGGGAGTTCCTTCGCCTACAATGAGCAGTTCTTC.

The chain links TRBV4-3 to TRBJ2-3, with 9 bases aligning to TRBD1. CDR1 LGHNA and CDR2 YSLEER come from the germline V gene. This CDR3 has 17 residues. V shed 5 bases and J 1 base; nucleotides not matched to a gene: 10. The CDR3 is CASSYTPTGGGTDTQYF. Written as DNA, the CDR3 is TGCGCCAGCAGCTACACTCCCACAGGGGGCGGCACAGATACGCAGTATTTT.

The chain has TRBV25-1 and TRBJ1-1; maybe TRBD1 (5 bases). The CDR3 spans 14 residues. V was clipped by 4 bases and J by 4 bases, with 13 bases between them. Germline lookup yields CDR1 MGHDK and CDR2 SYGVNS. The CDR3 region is CASSGDSVGTEAFF. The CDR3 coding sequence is TGTGCCAGCAGTGGAGACAGTGTTGGCACTGAAGCTTTCTTT.

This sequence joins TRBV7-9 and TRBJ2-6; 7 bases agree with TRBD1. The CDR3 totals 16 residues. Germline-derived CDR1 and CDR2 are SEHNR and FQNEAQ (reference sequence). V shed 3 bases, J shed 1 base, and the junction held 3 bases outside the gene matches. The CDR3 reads CASSFGTVSGANVLTF. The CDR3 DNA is TGTGCCAGCAGCTTTGGGACAGTTTCTGGGGCCAACGTCCTGACTTTC.

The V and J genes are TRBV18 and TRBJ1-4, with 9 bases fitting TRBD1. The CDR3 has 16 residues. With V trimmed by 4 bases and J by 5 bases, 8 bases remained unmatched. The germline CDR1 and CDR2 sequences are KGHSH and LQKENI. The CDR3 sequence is CASSLPLGTGNEKLFF. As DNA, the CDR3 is TGTGCCAGCTCACTACCACTCGGGACAGGGAATGAAAAACTGTTTTTT.

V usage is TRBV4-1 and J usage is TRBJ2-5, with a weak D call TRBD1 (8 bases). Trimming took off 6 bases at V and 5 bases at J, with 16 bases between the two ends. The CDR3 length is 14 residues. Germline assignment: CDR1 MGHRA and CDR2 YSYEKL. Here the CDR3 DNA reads TGCGCCAGCAGTTCCGGACAGGGAGGGGAGACCCAGTACTTC. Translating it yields CASSSGQGGETQYF.

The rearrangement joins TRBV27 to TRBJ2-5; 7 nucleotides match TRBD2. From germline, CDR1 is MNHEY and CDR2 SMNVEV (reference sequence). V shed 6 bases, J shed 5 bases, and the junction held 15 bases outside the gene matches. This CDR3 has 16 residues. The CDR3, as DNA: TGTGCCAGCAGGCAATTGGGAGGGAGTTTGTCGGAGACCCAGTACTTC. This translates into CASRQLGGSLSETQYF.

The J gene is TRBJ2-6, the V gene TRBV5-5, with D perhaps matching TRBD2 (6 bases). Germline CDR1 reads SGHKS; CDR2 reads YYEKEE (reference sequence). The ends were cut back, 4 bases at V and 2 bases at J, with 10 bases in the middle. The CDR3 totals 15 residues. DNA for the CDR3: TGTGCCAGCAGCCTAGGAGGGGCTGGGGCCAACGTCCTGACTTTC. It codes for CASSLGGAGANVLTF.

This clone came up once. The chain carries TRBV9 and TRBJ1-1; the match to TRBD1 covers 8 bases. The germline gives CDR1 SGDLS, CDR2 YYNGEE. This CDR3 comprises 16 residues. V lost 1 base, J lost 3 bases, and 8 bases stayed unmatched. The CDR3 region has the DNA TGTGCCAGCAGCGTAACGGGACAGGATAGTTACACTGAAGCTTTCTTT. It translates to CASSVTGQDSYTEAFF.

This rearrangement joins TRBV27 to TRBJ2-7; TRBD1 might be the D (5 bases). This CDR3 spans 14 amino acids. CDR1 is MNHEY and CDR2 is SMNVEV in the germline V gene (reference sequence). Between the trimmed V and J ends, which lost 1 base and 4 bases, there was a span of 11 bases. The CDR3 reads CASSLLGARYEQYF. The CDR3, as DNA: TGTGCCAGCAGTTTATTAGGGGCGCGGTACGAGCAGTACTTC.

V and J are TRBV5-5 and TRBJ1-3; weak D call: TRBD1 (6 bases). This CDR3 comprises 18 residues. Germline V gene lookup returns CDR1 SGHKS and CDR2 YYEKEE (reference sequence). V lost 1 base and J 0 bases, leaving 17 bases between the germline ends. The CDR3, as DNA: TGTGCCAGCAGCTTGAGGGGCCCGGGACAACACTCTGGAAACACCATATATTTT. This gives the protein CASSLRGPGQHSGNTIYF.

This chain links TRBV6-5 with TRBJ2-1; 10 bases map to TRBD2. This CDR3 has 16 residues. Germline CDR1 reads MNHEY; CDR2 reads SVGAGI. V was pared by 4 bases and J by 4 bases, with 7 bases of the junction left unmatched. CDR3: CASSFGSGRAYNEQFF. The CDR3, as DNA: TGTGCCAGCAGTTTCGGAAGCGGGAGGGCGTACAATGAGCAGTTCTTC.

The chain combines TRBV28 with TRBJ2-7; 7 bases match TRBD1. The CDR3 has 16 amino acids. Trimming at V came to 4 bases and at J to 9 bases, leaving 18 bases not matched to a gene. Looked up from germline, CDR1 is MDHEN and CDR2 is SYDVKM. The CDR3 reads CASSSYYVSRDSLQYF. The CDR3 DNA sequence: TGTGCCAGCAGTTCATACTACGTTAGCCGGGACAGCTTGCAGTACTTC.

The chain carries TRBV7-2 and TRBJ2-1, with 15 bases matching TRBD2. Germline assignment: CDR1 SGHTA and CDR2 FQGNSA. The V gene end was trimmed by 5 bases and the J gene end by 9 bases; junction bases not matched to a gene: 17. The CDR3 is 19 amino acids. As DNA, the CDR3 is TGTGCCAGCAGCCCGCGACCTCGGACTAGCGGGAGGGGCGGGGCTGAGCAGTTCTTC. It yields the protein CASSPRPRTSGRGGAEQFF.